This is a list of T cell receptor beta chains from one sample in a study of blood T cell repertoires in COVID-19. Method: immunoSEQ multiplex PCR; TCRdb's copy keeps in-frame clones and lacks some. The sample has 200,000 to 250,000 clones; around 90% are singletons. The source material was peripheral blood. The receptor source for this set is a man aged 30 to 45 with COVID-19, enrolled during active disease. CDR3s include the opening cysteine and the closing phenylalanine or tryptophan. The D gene is left open where the match is weak. Expanded clones get a size class; other rows say once, few or many, or leave the size out.

j_call v_call d_call clone_size cdr3_nt cdr3_aa
TRBJ2-7 TRBV6-5 NA once TGTGCCAGCAGTTACTCGGGGAGGGGGGCCTACGAGCAGTACTTC CASSYSGRGAYEQYF
TRBJ1-3 TRBV3-1/TRBV3-2 NA NA TGTGCCAGCTTATCCTCTGGAAACACCATATATTTT CASLSSGNTIYF
TRBJ2-1 TRBV19 TRBD2 NA TGTGCCAGTAGCAGGACTAGCGGGAGCTCCTACAATGAGCAGTTCTTC CASSRTSGSSYNEQFF
TRBJ1-6 TRBV21-1 NA NA TGTGCCAGCAGCAAAGGGGTAGGACAGGGTAAGTCACCCCTCCACTTT CASSKGVGQGKSPLHF
TRBJ2-6 TRBV19 NA once TGTGCCAGTTCAGGGTCTGGGGCCAACGTCCTGACTTTC CASSGSGANVLTF
TRBJ2-2 TRBV7-3 TRBD1 once TGTGCCAGCAGCCCTGGCAGGGGGCCCGGGACCGGGGAGCTGTTTTTT CASSPGRGPGTGELFF
TRBJ1-2 TRBV19 NA NA TGTGCCAGTAGTCTACTCGACAGTATAACCGGCTACACCTTC CASSLLDSITGYTF
TRBJ1-1 TRBV11-2 NA NA TGTGCCAGCAGCTTAGACTCCCGGGGGACTGAAGCTTTCTTT CASSLDSRGTEAFF
TRBJ2-2 TRBV7-2 TRBD2 NA TGTGCCAGCAGCTTAGGGGGGGGTAACACCGGGGAGCTGTTTTTT CASSLGGGNTGELFF
TRBJ2-5 TRBV7-9 NA NA TGTGCCAGCAGCTTCGGGGGAGATTACGGGGCCCAGGAGACCCAGTACTTC CASSFGGDYGAQETQYF
TRBJ2-3 TRBV14 NA NA TGTGCCAGCAGCCAAATTGTCCCTCGGGGGGCCGGCACAGATACGCAGTATTTT CASSQIVPRGAGTDTQYF
TRBJ2-5 TRBV5-4 TRBD2 NA TGTGCCAGCAGCTCCCGACTAGCGGGAACAGAGACCCAGTACTTC CASSSRLAGTETQYF
TRBJ1-1 TRBV5-1 TRBD1 NA TGCGCCAGCAGCCAGGACAGGGGAGTGGCTGAAGCTTTCTTT CASSQDRGVAEAFF
TRBJ1-4 TRBV4-3 TRBD1 NA TGCGCCAGCAGCCAAGCGAATAACAGGGGCGGGAATGAAAAACTGTTTTTT CASSQANNRGGNEKLFF
TRBJ1-1 TRBV5-1 NA NA TGCGCCAGCAGCTTGGGTGCGGTTTCGAACACTGAAGCTTTCTTT CASSLGAVSNTEAFF
TRBJ2-7 TRBV13 NA NA TGTGCCAGCAGTCCTGGCTGGGCAGAAAAATTCTACGAGCAGTACTTC CASSPGWAEKFYEQYF
TRBJ2-7 TRBV10-3 NA NA TGTGCCATCAGTGTCGACACCTTATACGAGCAGTACTTC CAISVDTLYEQYF
TRBJ1-6 TRBV3-1/TRBV3-2 NA few TGTGCCAGCAGCCAAAGGGGGAGCTCCTATAATTCACCCCTCCACTTT CASSQRGSSYNSPLHF
TRBJ1-2 TRBV7-2 TRBD1 once TGTGCCAGCAGTCGGGACAGGGGACCTTCTAACTATGGCTACACCTTC CASSRDRGPSNYGYTF
TRBJ2-3 TRBV12-3/TRBV12-4 NA NA TGTGCCAGCAGTTTGGCGAGGGTGGGTACGCAGTATTTT CASSLARVGTQYF
TRBJ1-3 TRBV11-2 NA NA TGTGCCAGCAGCTTAGATGGGGCGAGCTCTGGAAACACCATATATTTT CASSLDGASSGNTIYF
TRBJ2-1 TRBV3-1/TRBV3-2 TRBD2 NA TGTGCCAGCAGCCGAGCTAGCGGATACAATGAGCAGTTCTTC CASSRASGYNEQFF
TRBJ1-6 TRBV5-4 NA NA TGTGCCAGCAGCCCAAAAGGCCGGGGGGGGTATTCACCCCTCCACTTT CASSPKGRGGYSPLHF
TRBJ2-7 TRBV29-1 NA NA TGCAGCGTGTGGTTCCAGGGGACCTACGAGCAGTACTTC CSVWFQGTYEQYF
TRBJ1-3 TRBV3-1/TRBV3-2 NA NA TGTGCCAGCAGCCCGACAATCGGAAACACCATATATTTT CASSPTIGNTIYF
TRBJ1-2 TRBV6-5 NA once TGTGCCAGCAGTTACTCGTACTTCAACTATGGCTACACCTTC CASSYSYFNYGYTF
TRBJ2-3 TRBV7-2 TRBD2 NA TGTGCCAGCAGCTCCGGTAGCGGGGGGCCCACAGATACGCAGTATTTT CASSSGSGGPTDTQYF
TRBJ1-3 TRBV28 NA NA TGTGCCAGCAGATCTTGGACAGTCTCTGGAAACACCATATATTTT CASRSWTVSGNTIYF
TRBJ1-2 TRBV28 TRBD1 NA TGTGCCAGCACCGACAGGGGCACCTTC CASTDRGTF
TRBJ1-1 TRBV28 NA NA TGTGCCAGCAGTTTCGACTTGGGGGCACCGGGCACTGAAGCTTTCTTT CASSFDLGAPGTEAFF
TRBJ2-1 TRBV29-1 TRBD2 NA TGCAGCGTTGAATTTAGCGGGAGAATCTACAATGAGCAGTTCTTC CSVEFSGRIYNEQFF
TRBJ2-7 TRBV6-5 TRBD1 NA TGTGCCAGCAGTTACAAAGGGGGACAGGGTTACGAGCAGTACTTC CASSYKGGQGYEQYF
TRBJ1-5 TRBV7-6 NA once TGTGCCAGCAGTACCGAGCGGAGTCAGCCCCAGCATTTT CASSTERSQPQHF
TRBJ2-1 TRBV6-1 TRBD2 NA TGTGCCAGCAGTGAACCTAGCGGGAGGGCCGGCAATGAGCAGTTCTTC CASSEPSGRAGNEQFF
TRBJ1-1 TRBV7-9 TRBD1 NA TGTGCCAGCAGCTTAGTGGGGACAGACACTGAAGCTTTCTTT CASSLVGTDTEAFF
TRBJ2-1 TRBV7-9 NA NA TGTGCCAGCAGCCCTTTGCGGCGAGGGTTCTTC CASSPLRRGFF
TRBJ2-2 TRBV7-9 TRBD2 NA TGTGCCAGCAGCTTGCGAAAGACTAGCGGGAGACGCACCGGGGAGCTGTTTTTT CASSLRKTSGRRTGELFF
TRBJ2-3 TRBV5-1 NA NA TGCGCCAGCAGCTCTGTAATGGCGGGTTATGGCACAGATACGCAGTATTTT CASSSVMAGYGTDTQYF
TRBJ1-5 TRBV7-9 TRBD1 NA TGTGCCAGCAGTTTGGGCCAGGGGGCTTTTCAGCCCCAGCATTTT CASSLGQGAFQPQHF
TRBJ1-1 TRBV6-2/TRBV6-3 TRBD1 few TGTGCCAGCAGCCAGACAGGGGAAGCTTTCTTT CASSQTGEAFF
TRBJ2-2 TRBV3-1/TRBV3-2 NA NA TGTGCCAGCGGACAGCTAGCGAACACCGGGGAGCTGTTTTTT CASGQLANTGELFF
TRBJ1-2 TRBV7-9 TRBD1 NA TGTGCCAGCAGCTTATCCGGACAGGGGGCGGGTGGCTACACCTTC CASSLSGQGAGGYTF
TRBJ2-1 TRBV19 TRBD1 NA TGTGCCAGTAGTTTCTTATGGACAGGAGACAATGAGCAGTTCTTC CASSFLWTGDNEQFF
TRBJ2-1 TRBV3-1/TRBV3-2 TRBD2 NA TGTGCCAGCAGCCAAGACCTTCTAGCGGGAATTTACAATGAGCAGTTCTTC CASSQDLLAGIYNEQFF